One and the same sample provided the 9 T cell receptor beta chains below, sequenced in a study of blood T cell repertoires in COVID-19. Using immunoSEQ multiplex PCR, the repertoire was profiled, and TCRdb retains in-frame clones only, with some absent. The table shows 100,000 or so clones, with around four fifths occurring only once. Material: peripheral blood. These receptors originate from a man aged 50 to 60 with active or convalescent COVID-19.

The chain joins TRBV5-1 to TRBJ2-5; D possibly corresponds to TRBD2 (6 bases). Trimming removed 3 bases from V and 3 bases from J, with 15 bases in between. The CDR3 consists of 15 residues. Germline V lookup: CDR1 SGHRS, CDR2 YFSETQ. The CDR3 region is CASSYASSAKETQYF. The CDR3 DNA sequence: TGCGCCAGCAGCTACGCATCTAGCGCCAAAGAGACCCAGTACTTC.

This clone was recorded once. The chain joins TRBV7-6 to TRBJ2-3, with 9 nucleotides matching TRBD2. The CDR3 runs to 16 residues. With V trimmed by 1 base and J by 7 bases, 9 bases remained unmatched. The germline gives CDR1 SGHVS, CDR2 FNYEAQ. The CDR3 coding sequence is TGTGCCAGCAGCTTAGTTAGGGGTAGCGGGGGAAATACGCAGTATTTT. Translated: CASSLVRGSGGNTQYF. The full variable domain, rest sourced from reference TRBV7-6 and TRBJ2-3, is GAGVSQSPRYKVTKRGQDVALRCDPISGHVSLYWYRQALGQGPEFLTYFNYEAQQDKSGLPNDRFSAERPEGSISTLTIQRTEQRDSAMYRCASSLVRGSGGNTQYFGPGTRLTVL.

This sequence joins TRBV11-1 and TRBJ1-1; 10 nucleotides agree with TRBD1. The CDR3 covers 14 residues. Germline loops: CDR1 SGHAT, CDR2 FQDESV (reference sequence). V gave up 4 bases and J gave up 2 bases; unmatched junction bases: 1. The DNA for the CDR3 is TGTGCCAGCAGCTGGACAGGGGGAAACACTGAAGCTTTCTTT. This encodes CASSWTGGNTEAFF.

The chain uses TRBV11-3 and TRBJ1-1; possibly TRBD1 for D (6 bases). This CDR3 is built from 15 residues. V shed 2 bases and J shed 6 bases, with 16 bases lying between them. The germline V gene has CDR1 SGHNT and CDR2 YENEEA. This CDR3 is CASSLSSPGDAEAFF. DNA of the CDR3: TGTGCCAGCAGCTTAAGCTCTCCAGGGGACGCTGAAGCTTTCTTT.

V gene TRBV6-5 combines with J gene TRBJ2-5; TRBD2 agrees at 12 bases. After removal of 4 bases from V and 5 bases from J, the junction contained 5 bases not matched to a gene. CDR3 length: 15 amino acids. CDR1 is MNHEY, CDR2 SVGAGI, per germline. The CDR3 nucleotides read TGTGCCAGCAGTTCTGTGACTAGCGGGAGCGAGACCCAGTACTTC. Its translation is CASSSVTSGSETQYF.

The chain recombines TRBV4-1 with TRBJ1-2; 10 bases are a match to TRBD1. The CDR3 length is 16 residues. CDR1 and CDR2 from the germline V gene are MGHRA and YSYEKL. The V segment lost 4 bases and the J segment 2 bases; nucleotides outside the gene matches: 7. This CDR3 is CASSPQRQGANYGYTF. As DNA, the CDR3 is TGCGCCAGCAGCCCTCAACGACAGGGGGCCAACTATGGCTACACCTTC.

The rearrangement joins TRBV30 to TRBJ1-1, with D perhaps matching TRBD1 (6 bases). Trimming left V 1 base short and J 4 bases short, with 16 bases between. The CDR3 covers 15 residues. The germline V gene encodes CDR1 GTSNPN and CDR2 SVGIG (reference sequence). The CDR3 region has the DNA TGTGCCTGGAGTGGCGGGGGCTCATATGGCACTGAAGCTTTCTTT. Protein sequence: CAWSGGGSYGTEAFF.

The CDR3 reads CASDRVRGDTQYF. The CDR3 DNA sequence: TGTGCCTCCGACAGGGTACGAGGAGATACGCAGTATTTT. The gene calls are TRBV30 and TRBJ2-3, with 7 bases identical to TRBD1. The ends lost 7 bases at V and 5 bases at J; junction bases unmatched: 9. The CDR3 covers 13 residues. Germline V gene sequence: CDR1 GTSNPN, CDR2 SVGIG (reference sequence).

In this sample, this clone turned up many times. The chain couples TRBV3-1 (or the pseudogene TRBV3-2) to TRBJ2-7; 8 bases map to TRBD1. There are 16 residues in the CDR3. The V gene's germline CDR1 is LGHDT and CDR2 YNNKEL (reference sequence). The V segment lost 4 bases and the J segment 6 bases; nucleotides outside the gene matches: 14. CDR3 in amino acids: CASSPRADRESGEQYF. CDR3 nucleotide sequence: TGTGCCAGCAGCCCCCGCGCGGACAGGGAGTCCGGCGAGCAGTACTTC.